This T cell receptor beta chain originates from a study of blood T cell repertoires in COVID-19. Germline lookup yields CDR1 SGDLS and CDR2 YYNGEE. The V gene lost 4 bases and the J gene lost 1 base, with 11 bases spanning the gap. The CDR3 sequence is 14 residues long. Residents of 24 US areas, aged about 18 to 95 years, made up the participants. Cohorts were based on clinical histories the participants reported. Participants in the exposed group had met a COVID-19 case in the 2 weeks before joining the study. Some clones are missing from TCRdb's copy, which holds only in-frame ones; the method was immunoSEQ multiplex PCR. The table records about 220,000 clones, about 83% of them present only once.

V is TRBV9 and J is TRBJ1-1; D gene uncertain. This clonotype originated in a woman aged 50 to 65 who had been exposed to COVID-19. The sample comprised PBMCs or T cells enriched from blood (not recorded which). This chain's CDR3 is CASSPLGTNTEAFF. The CDR3 bases are TGTGCCAGCAGCCCCCTAGGAACGAACACTGAAGCTTTCTTT.